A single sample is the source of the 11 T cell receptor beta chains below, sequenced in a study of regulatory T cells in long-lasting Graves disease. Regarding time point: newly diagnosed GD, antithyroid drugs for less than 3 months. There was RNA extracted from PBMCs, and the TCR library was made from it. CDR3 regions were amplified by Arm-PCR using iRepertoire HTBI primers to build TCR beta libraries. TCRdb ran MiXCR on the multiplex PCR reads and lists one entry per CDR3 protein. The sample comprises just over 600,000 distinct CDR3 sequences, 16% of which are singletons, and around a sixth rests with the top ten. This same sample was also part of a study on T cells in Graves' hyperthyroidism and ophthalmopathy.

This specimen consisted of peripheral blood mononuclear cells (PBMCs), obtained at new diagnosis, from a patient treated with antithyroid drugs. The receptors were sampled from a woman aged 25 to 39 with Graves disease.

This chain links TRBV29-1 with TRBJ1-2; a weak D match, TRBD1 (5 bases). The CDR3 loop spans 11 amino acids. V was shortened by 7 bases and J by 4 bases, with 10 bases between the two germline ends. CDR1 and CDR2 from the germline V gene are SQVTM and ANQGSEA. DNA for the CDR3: TGCAGCGAGGAGGGGCTCTATGGCTACACCTTC. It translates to CSEEGLYGYTF.

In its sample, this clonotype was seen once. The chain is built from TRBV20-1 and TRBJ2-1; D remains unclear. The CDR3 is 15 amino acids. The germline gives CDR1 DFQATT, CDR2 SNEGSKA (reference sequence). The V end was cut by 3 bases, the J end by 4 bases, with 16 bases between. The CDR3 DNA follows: TGCAGTGCTAGTCTTGGGTTCCGAGGATACAATGAGCAGTTCTTC. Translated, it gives CSASLGFRGYNEQFF.

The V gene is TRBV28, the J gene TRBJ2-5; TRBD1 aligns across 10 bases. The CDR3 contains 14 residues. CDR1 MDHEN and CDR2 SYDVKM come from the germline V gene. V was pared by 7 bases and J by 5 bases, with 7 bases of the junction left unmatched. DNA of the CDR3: TGTGCCAGCACGGGACAGGGGCCATCGGAGACCCAGTACTTC. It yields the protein CASTGQGPSETQYF.

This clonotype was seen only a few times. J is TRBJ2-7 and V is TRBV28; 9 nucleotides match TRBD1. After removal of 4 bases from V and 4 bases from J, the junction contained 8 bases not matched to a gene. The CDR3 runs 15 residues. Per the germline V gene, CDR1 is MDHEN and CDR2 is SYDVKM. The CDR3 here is CASSSSGTGMYEQYF. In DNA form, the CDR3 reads TGTGCCAGCAGTTCATCCGGGACAGGGATGTACGAGCAGTACTTC.

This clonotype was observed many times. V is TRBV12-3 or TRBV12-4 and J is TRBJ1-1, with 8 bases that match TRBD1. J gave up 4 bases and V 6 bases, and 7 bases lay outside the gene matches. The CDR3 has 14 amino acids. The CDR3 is CASSPRTGSTEAFF. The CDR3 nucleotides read TGTGCCAGCAGCCCTAGGACAGGGTCCACTGAAGCTTTCTTT.

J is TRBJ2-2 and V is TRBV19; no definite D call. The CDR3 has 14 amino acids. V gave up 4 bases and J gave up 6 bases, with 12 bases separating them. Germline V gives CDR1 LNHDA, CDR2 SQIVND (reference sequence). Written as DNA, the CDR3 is TGTGCCAGTAGTACCTTACCCGGCCCCGGGGAGCTGTTTTTT. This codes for CASSTLPGPGELFF.

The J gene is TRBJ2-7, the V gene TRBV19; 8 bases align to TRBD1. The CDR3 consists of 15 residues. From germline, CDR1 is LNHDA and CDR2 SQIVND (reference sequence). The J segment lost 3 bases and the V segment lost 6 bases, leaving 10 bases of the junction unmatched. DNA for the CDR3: TGTGCCAGTAGAAAACAGGGGGTCGGGCTCTACGAGCAGTACTTC. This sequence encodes CASRKQGVGLYEQYF.

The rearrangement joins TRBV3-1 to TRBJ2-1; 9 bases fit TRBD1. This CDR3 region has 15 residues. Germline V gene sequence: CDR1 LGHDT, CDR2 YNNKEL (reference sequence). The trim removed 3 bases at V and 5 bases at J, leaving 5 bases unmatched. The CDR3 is CASSHPDRGNNEQFF. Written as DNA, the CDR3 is TGTGCCAGCAGCCACCCCGACAGGGGGAACAATGAGCAGTTCTTC.

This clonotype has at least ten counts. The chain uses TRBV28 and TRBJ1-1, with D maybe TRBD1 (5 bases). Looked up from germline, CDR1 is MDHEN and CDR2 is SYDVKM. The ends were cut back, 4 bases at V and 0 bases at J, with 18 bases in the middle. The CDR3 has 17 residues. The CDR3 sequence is CASSSIRGRAMNTEAFF. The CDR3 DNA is TGTGCCAGCAGTTCTATCCGGGGCCGGGCGATGAACACTGAAGCTTTCTTT.

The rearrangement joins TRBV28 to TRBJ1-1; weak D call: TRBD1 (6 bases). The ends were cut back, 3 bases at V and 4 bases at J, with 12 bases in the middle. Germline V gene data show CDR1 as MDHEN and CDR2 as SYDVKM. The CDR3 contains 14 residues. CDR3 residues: CASSFVLQGTEAFF. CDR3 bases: TGTGCCAGCAGTTTTGTTCTACAGGGCACTGAAGCTTTCTTT.

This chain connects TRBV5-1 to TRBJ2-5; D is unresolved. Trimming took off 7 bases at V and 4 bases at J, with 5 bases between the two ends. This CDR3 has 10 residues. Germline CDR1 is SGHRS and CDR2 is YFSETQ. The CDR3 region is CASYGETQYF. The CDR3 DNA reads TGCGCCAGCTATGGAGAGACCCAGTACTTC.